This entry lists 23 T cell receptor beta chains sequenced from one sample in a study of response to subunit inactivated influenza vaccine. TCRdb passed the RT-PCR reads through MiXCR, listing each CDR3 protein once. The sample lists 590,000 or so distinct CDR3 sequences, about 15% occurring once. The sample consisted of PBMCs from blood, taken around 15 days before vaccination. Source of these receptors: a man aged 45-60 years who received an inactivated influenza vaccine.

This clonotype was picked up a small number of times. CDR3 region: CSAREGSDGEAFF. CDR3 sequence (DNA): TGCAGTGCTAGGGAGGGGTCGGATGGTGAAGCTTTCTTT. The V call is TRBV20-1, the J call TRBJ1-1; TRBD1 is a possible D gene (5 bases). Trimming left V 3 bases short and J 7 bases short, with 15 bases between. This CDR3 region has 13 residues. CDR1 is DFQATT, CDR2 SNEGSKA, per germline (reference sequence).

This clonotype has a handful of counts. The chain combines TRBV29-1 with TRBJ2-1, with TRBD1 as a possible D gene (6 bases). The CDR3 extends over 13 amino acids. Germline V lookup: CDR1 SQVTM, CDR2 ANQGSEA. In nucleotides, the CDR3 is TGCAGTGTCACCGGACAGAGATACAATGAGCAGTTCTTC. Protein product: CSVTGQRYNEQFF.

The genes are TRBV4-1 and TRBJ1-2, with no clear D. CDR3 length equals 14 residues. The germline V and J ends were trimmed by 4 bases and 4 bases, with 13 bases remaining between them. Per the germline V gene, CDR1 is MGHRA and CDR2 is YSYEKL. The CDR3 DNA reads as TGCGCCAGCAGCCGCTCGATGGATCCCTATGGCTACACCTTC. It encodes CASSRSMDPYGYTF.

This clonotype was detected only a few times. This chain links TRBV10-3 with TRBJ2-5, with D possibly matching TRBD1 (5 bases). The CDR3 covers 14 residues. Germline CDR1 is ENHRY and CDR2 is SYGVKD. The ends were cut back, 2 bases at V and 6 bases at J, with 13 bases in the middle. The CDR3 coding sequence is TGTGCCATCAGTGAGACGGCAGGGAAGCAGACCCAGTACTTC. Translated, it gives CAISETAGKQTQYF.

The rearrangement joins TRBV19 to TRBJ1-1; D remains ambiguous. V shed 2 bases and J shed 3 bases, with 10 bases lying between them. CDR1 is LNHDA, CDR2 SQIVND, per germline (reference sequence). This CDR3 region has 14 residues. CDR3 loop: CASSIRRSDTEAFF. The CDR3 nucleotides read TGTGCCAGTAGTATACGGCGCTCGGACACTGAAGCTTTCTTT.

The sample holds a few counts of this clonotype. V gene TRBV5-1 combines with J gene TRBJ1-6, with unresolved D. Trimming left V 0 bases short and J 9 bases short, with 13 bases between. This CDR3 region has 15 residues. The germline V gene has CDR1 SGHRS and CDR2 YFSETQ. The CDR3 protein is CASSLEVLGGSPLHF. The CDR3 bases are TGCGCCAGCAGCTTGGAGGTCCTGGGCGGTTCACCCCTCCACTTT.

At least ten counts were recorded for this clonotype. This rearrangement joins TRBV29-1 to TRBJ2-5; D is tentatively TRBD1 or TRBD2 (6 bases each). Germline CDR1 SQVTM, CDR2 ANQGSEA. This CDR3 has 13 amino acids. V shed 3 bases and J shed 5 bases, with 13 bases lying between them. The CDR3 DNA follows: TGCAGCGTTGAGATCTGGGGGGCGGAGACCCAGTACTTC. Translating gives CSVEIWGAETQYF.

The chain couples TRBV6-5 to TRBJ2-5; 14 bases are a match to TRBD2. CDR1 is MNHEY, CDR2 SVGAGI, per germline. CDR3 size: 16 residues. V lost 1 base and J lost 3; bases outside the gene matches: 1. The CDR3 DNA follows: TGTGCCAGCAGTTACTTGGGACTAGCGGGGGAAGAGACCCAGTACTTC. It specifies CASSYLGLAGEETQYF.

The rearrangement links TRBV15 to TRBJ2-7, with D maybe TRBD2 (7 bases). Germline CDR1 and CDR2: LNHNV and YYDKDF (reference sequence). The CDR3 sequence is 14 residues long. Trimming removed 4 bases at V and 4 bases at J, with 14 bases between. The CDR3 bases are TGTGCCACCAGCACGGGCAGGGGAGGGTACGAGCAGTACTTC. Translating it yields CATSTGRGGYEQYF. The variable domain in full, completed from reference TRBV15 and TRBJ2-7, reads DAMVIQNPRYQVTQFGKPVTLSCSQTLNHNVMYWYQQKSSQAPKLLFHYYDKDFNNEADTPDNFQSRRPNTSFCFLDIRSPGLGDTAMYLCATSTGRGGYEQYFGPGTRLTVT.

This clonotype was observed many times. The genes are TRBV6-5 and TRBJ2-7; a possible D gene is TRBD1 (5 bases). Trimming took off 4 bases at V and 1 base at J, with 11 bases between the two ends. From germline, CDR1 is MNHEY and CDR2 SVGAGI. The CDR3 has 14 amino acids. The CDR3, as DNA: TGTGCCAGCAGTTCCTGGGGCGGATCCTACGAGCAGTACTTC. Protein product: CASSSWGGSYEQYF.

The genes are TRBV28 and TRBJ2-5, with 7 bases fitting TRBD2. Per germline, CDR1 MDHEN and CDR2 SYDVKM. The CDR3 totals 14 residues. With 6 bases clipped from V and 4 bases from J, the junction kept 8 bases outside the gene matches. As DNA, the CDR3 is TGTGCCAGCAGCTCGGGCGGGAGTCGAGAGACCCAGTACTTC. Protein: CASSSGGSRETQYF.

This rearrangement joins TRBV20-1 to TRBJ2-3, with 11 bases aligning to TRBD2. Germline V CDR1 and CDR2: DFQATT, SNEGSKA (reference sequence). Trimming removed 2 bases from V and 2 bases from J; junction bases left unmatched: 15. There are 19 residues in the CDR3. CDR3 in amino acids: CSARYSPPLAGEYTDTQYF. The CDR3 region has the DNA TGCAGTGCTAGATACTCCCCCCCACTAGCGGGAGAGTACACAGATACGCAGTATTTT.

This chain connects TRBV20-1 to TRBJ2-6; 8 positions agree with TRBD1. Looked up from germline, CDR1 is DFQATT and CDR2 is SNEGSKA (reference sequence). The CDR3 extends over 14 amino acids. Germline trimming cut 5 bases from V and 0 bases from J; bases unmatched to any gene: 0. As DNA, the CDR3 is TGCAGTGCTGGACAGGGCTCTGGGGCCAACGTCCTGACTTTC. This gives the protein CSAGQGSGANVLTF.

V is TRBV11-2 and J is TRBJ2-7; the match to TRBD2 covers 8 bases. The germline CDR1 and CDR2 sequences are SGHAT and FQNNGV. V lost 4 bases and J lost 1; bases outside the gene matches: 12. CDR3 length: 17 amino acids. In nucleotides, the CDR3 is TGTGCCAGCAGCTCCCTCCGCGGGGGGCGCGTATCCTACGAGCAGTACTTC. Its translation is CASSSLRGGRVSYEQYF.

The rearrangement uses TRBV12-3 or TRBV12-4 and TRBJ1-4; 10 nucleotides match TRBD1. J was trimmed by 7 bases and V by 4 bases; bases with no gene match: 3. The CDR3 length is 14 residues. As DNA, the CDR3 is TGTGCCAGCAGTTCGACAGGGGGCTCTGAAAAACTGTTTTTT. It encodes CASSSTGGSEKLFF.

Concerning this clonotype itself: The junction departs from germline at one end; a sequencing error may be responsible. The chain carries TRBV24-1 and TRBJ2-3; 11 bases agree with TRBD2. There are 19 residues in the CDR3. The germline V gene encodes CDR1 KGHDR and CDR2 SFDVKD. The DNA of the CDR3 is TGTTCCACCAGTGATCCCTTACTCTCTACTAGCGGGAGCATGGATACGCAGTATTTT. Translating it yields CSTSDPLLSTSGSMDTQYF.

In DNA, the CDR3 is TGTGCCAGCAGACCGGAAGGTCCCTACGAGCAGTACTTC. It codes for CASRPEGPYEQYF. This chain joins TRBV12-3 or TRBV12-4 and TRBJ2-7; D unclear. The CDR3 spans 13 residues. V was trimmed by 6 bases and J by 2 bases, leaving 11 bases between them.

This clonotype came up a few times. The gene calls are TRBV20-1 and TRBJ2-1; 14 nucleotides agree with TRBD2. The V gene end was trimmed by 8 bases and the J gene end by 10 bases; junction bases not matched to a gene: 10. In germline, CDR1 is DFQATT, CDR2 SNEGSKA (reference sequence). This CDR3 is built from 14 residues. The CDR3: CSRNSGLAGEEQFF. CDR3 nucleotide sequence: TGCAGTCGAAACTCGGGACTAGCGGGAGAAGAGCAGTTCTTC.

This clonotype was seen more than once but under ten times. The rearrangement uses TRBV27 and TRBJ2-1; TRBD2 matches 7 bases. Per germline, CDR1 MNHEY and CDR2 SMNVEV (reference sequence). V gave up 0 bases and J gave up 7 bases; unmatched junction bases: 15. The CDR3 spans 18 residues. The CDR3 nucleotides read TGTGCCAGCAGTTTATCCCCGCCTAGCGGTGCAGGGTGGAATGAGCAGTTCTTC. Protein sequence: CASSLSPPSGAGWNEQFF.

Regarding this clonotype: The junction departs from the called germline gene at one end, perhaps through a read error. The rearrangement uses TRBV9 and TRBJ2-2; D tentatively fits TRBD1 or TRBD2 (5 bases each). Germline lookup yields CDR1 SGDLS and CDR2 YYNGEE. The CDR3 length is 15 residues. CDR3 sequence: CASSVASAFTGALFF. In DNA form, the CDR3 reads TGTGCCAGCAGCGTAGCTAGTGCGTTCACCGGGGCGCTGTTTTTT.

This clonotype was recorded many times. The CDR3: CSAEFPAGTDTQYF. DNA of the CDR3: TGCAGCGCCGAGTTCCCGGCAGGCACAGATACGCAGTATTTT. The rearrangement uses TRBV29-1 and TRBJ2-3; D uncertain. The V gene's germline CDR1 is SQVTM and CDR2 ANQGSEA. Trimming removed 7 bases from V and 1 base from J, with 15 bases in between. The CDR3 is made up of 14 amino acids.

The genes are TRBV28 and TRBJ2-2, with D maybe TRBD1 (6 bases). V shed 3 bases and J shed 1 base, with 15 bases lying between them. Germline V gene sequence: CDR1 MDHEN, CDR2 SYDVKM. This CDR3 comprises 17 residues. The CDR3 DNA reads TGTGCCAGCAGTTTGATTAAACAGGGATTGAACACCGGGGAGCTGTTTTTT. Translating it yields CASSLIKQGLNTGELFF.

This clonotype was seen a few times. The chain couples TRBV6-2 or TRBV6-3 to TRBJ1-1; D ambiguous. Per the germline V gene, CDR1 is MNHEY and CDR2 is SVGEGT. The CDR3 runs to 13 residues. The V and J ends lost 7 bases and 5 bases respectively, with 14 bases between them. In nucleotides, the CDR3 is TGTGCCAGCAAAAAGCGGGGTAGGACTGAAGCTTTCTTT. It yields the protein CASKKRGRTEAFF.